The present TCR beta chain was sequenced within a study of blood T cell repertoires in COVID-19. Under the authors' procedure: Scientists estimated how many nucleated cells there were by amplifying reference gene primers. Generated by immunoSEQ multiplex PCR, the TCRdb table keeps only in-frame clones and is missing some. That table supplies the V and J calls and clone size; D and trimming were determined from the DNA. This table holds 80,000 or so clones, 91% found once. The CDR3 is made up of 12 amino acids. The V and J ends lost 2 bases and 10 bases respectively, with 8 bases between them. CDR1 and CDR2 from the germline V gene are SEHNR and FQNEAQ (reference sequence).

The sequenced sample consisted of peripheral blood. The receptor's source is a woman in her forties or fifties in a cohort sampled during active COVID-19. This rearrangement joins TRBV7-9 to TRBJ2-2, with unresolved D. The CDR3 nucleotides are TGTGCCAGCAGCTTAACGGCGGAGGAGCTGTTTTTT. Its translation is CASSLTAEELFF.